The sample holds many counts of the clone carrying this T cell receptor (beta chain). Its antigen is still unknown. CDR1 and CDR2 (germline): SGHTS, YDEGEE. The ends were cut back, 3 bases at V and 1 base at J, with 9 bases in the middle. CDR3 length: 14 residues. TCRdb passed the reads through MiXCR, listing each CDR3 protein once. In the table there are 50,000 to 65,000 distinct CDR3 sequences, 21% of which are singletons. This entry comes from a study of lung T cells in sarcoidosis with Löfgren's syndrome. Across the study: In sarcoidosis, CD4+ T cells accumulate in bronchoalveolar lavage fluid. Analyses focused on Löfgren's syndrome patients.

Study-level findings and limits: Sarcoidosis antigen recognition was only suggested, antigen unidentified. TRAV12-1 and TRBV2 were reportedly most expanded in Löfgren's patients.

The receptor comes from a human donor with sarcoidosis (Löfgren's syndrome or another form), or a control subject (not recorded which). J is TRBJ2-3 and V is TRBV5-8; D call uncertain. Sequenced material: CD4+ T cells from PBMCs. Here the CDR3 DNA reads TGTGCCAGCAGCTCGGACCGTGGCACAGATACGCAGTATTTT. Amino acids: CASSSDRGTDTQYF.